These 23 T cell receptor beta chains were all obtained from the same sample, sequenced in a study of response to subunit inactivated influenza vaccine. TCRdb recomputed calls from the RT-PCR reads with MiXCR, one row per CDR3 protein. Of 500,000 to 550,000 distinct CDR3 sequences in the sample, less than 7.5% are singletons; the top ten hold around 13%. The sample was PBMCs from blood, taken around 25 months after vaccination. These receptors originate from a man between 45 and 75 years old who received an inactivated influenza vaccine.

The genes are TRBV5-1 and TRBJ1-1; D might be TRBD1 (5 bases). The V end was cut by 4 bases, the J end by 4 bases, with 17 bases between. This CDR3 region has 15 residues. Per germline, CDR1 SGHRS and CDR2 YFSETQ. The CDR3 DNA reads TGCGCCAGCAGCGACTCAGTCACCGGGGGCACTGAAGCTTTCTTT. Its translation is CASSDSVTGGTEAFF.

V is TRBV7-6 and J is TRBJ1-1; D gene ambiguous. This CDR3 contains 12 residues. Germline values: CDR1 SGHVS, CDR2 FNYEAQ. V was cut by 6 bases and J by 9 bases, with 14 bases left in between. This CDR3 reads CASSEDQGQAFF. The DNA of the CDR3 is TGTGCCAGCAGTGAAGACCAAGGACAAGCTTTCTTT.

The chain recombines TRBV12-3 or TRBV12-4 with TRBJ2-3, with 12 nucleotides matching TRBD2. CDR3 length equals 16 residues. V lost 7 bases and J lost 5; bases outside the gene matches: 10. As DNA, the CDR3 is TGTGCCAGCACCAGGCGGGGACTAGCGGGTAGAGATACGCAGTATTTT. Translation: CASTRRGLAGRDTQYF.

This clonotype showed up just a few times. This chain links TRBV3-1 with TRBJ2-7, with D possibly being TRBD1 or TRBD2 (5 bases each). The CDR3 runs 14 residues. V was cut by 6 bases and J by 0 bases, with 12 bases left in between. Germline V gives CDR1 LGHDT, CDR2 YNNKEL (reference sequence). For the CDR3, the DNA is TGTGCCAGCAGGAGGGGCGTCAACTCCTACGAGCAGTACTTC. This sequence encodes CASRRGVNSYEQYF.

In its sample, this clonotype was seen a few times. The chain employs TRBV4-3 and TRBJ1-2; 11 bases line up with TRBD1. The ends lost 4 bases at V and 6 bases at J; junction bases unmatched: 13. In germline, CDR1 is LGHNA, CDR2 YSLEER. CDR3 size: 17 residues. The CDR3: CASSLGTGGLVGDGYTF. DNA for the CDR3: TGCGCCAGCAGCCTAGGGACAGGGGGGCTGGTTGGGGATGGCTACACCTTC.

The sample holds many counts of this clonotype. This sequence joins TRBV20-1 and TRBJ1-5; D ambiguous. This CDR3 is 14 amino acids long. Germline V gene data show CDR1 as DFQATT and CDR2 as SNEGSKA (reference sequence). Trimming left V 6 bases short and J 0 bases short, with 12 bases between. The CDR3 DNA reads TGCAGTGCCGCTCGTGGGTATAGCAATCAGCCCCAGCATTTT. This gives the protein CSAARGYSNQPQHF.

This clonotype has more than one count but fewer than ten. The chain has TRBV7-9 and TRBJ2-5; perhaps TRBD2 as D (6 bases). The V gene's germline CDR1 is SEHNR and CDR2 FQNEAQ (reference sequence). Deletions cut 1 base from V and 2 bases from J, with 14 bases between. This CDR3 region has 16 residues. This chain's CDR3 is CASSLVGGAEQETQYF. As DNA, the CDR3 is TGTGCCAGCAGCTTAGTTGGCGGGGCTGAACAAGAGACCCAGTACTTC.

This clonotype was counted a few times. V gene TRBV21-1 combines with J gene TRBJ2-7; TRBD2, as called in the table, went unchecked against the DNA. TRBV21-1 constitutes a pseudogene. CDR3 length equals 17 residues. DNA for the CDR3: TGTGCCAGCAGCAAAGGCGATTACCGGACTAGCCCTTTTGAGCAGTACTTC. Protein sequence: CASSKGDYRTSPFEQYF.

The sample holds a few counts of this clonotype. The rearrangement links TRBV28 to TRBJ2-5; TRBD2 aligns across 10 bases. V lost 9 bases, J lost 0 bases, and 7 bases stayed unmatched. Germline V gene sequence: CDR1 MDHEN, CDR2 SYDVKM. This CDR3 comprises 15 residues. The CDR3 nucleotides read TGTGCCAGTACCTGGACTAGCGGATACCAAGAGACCCAGTACTTC. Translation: CASTWTSGYQETQYF.

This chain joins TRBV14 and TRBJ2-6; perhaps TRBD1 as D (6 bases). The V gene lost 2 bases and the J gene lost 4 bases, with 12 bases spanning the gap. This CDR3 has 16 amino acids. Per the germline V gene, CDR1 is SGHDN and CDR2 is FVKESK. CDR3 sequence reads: CASSQLGTTGANVLTF. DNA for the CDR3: TGTGCCAGCAGCCAACTTGGGACAACCGGGGCCAACGTCCTGACTTTC.

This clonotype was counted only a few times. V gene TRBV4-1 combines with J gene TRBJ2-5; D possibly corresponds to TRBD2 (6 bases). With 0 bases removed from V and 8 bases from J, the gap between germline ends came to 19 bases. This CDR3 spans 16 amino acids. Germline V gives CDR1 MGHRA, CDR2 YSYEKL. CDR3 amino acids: CASSQDLGGSRPTQYF. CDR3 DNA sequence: TGCGCCAGCAGCCAAGATCTGGGGGGATCCCGGCCTACCCAGTACTTC.

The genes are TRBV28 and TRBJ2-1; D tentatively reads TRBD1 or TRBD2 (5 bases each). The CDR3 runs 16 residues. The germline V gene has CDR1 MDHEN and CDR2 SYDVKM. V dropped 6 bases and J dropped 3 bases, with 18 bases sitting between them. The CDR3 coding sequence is TGTGCCAGCAGCCCTACCCCCGGGGCTCTCTACAATGAGCAGTTCTTC. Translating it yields CASSPTPGALYNEQFF. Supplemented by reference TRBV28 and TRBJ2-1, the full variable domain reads DVKVTQSSRYLVKRTGEKVFLECVQDMDHENMFWYRQDPGLGLRLIYFSYDVKMKEKGDIPEGYSVSREKKERFSLILESASTNQTSMYLCASSPTPGALYNEQFFGPGTRLTVL.

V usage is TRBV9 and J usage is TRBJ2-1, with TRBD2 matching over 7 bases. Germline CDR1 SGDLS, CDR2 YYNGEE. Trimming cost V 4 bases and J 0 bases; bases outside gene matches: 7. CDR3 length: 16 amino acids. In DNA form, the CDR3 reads TGTGCCAGCAGCCCCATTGGGAGGGCCTCCTACAATGAGCAGTTCTTC. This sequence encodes CASSPIGRASYNEQFF.

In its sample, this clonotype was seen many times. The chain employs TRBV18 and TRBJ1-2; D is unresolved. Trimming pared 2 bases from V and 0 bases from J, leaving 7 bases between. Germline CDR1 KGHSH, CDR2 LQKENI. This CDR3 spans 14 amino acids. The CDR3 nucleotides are TGTGCCAGCTCACCAGGCGGAGCTAACTATGGCTACACCTTC. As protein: CASSPGGANYGYTF.

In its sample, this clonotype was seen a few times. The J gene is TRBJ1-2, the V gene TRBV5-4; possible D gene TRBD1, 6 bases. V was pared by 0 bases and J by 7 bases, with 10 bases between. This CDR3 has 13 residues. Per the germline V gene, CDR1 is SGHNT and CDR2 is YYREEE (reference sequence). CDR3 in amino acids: CASSLEGDGGYTF. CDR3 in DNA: TGTGCCAGCAGCTTGGAGGGGGACGGTGGCTACACCTTC. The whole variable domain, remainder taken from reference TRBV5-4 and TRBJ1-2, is ETGVTQSPTHLIKTRGQQVTLRCSSQSGHNTVSWYQQALGQGPQFIFQYYREEENGRGNFPPRFSGLQFPNYSSELNVNALELDDSALYLCASSLEGDGGYTFGSGTRLTVV.

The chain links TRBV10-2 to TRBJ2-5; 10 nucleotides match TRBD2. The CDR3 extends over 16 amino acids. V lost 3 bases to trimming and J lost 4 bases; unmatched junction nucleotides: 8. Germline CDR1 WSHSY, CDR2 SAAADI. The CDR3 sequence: CASSDIQRGGLETQYF. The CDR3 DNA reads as TGCGCCAGCAGTGACATCCAGCGGGGGGGCTTAGAGACCCAGTACTTC.

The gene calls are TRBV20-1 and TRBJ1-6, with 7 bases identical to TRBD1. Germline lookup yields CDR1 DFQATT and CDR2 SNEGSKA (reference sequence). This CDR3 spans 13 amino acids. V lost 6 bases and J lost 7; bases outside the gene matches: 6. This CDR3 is CSAQTGTNSPLHF. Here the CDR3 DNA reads TGCAGTGCCCAGACAGGGACGAATTCACCCCTCCACTTT.

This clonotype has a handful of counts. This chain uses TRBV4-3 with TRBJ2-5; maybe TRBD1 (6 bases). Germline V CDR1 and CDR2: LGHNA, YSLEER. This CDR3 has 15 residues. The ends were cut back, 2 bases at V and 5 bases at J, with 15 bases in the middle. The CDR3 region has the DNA TGCGCCAGCAGCCAAAACCCGACAGGTCGGGAGACCCAGTACTTC. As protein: CASSQNPTGRETQYF.

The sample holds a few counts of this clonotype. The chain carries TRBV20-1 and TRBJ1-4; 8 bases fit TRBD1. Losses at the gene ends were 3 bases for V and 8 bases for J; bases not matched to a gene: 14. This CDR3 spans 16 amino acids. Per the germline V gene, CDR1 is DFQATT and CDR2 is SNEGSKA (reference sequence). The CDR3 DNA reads TGCAGTGCTAGGACTATAGCAGGGGGCGCTTCCGAAAAACTGTTTTTT. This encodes CSARTIAGGASEKLFF.

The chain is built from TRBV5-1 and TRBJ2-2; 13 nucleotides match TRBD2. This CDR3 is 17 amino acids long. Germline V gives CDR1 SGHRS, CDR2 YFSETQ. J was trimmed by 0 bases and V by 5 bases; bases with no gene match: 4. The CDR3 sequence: CASRHGLAGANTGELFF. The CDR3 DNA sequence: TGCGCCAGCAGACATGGACTAGCGGGAGCGAACACCGGGGAGCTGTTTTTT.

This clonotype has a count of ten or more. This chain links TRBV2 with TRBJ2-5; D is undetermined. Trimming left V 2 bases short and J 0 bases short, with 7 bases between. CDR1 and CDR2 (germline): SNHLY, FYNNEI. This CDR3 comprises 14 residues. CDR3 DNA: TGTGCCAGCAGTGAAAGACGGCACCAAGAGACCCAGTACTTC. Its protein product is CASSERRHQETQYF.

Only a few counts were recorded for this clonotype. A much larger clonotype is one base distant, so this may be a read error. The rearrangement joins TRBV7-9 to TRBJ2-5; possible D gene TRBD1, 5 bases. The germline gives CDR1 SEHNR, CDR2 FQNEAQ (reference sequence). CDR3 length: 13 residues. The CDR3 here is CPSRAQAQETQYF. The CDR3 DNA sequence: TGTCCCAGCAGGGCGCAGGCCCAAGAGACCCAGTACTTC. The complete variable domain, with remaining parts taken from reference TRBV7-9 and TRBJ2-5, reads DTGVSQNPRHKITKRGQNVTFRCDPISEHNRLYWYRQTLGQGPEFLTYFQNEAQLEKSRLLSDRFSAERPKGSFSTLEIQRTEQGDSAMYLCPSRAQAQETQYFGPGTRLLVL.

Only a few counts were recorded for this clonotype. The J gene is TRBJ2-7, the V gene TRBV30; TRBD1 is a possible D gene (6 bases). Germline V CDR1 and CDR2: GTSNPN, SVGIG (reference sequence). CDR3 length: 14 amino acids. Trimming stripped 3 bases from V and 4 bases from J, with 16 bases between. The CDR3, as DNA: TGTGCCTGGAGGTTCCGGGACACGGTTTACGAGCAGTACTTC. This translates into CAWRFRDTVYEQYF.